Below, 10 T cell receptor beta chains from the same sample are listed, as sequenced in a study of blood T cell repertoires in COVID-19. TCRdb's copy holds only in-frame clones and misses some; the assay was immunoSEQ multiplex PCR. Of some 210,000 clones listed, around nine tenths are singletons. Sample: peripheral blood. The receptors were sampled from a man between 60 and 70 years old who had recovered from COVID-19.

This clone appeared a single time. The chain combines TRBV7-3 with TRBJ2-1, with 7 nucleotides matching TRBD2. Germline lookup yields CDR1 SGHTA and CDR2 FQGTGA. Trimming took 5 bases from V and 5 from J; bases not matched to a gene: 9. The CDR3 runs 15 residues. The CDR3 is CASSPNAGDHNEQFF. The CDR3 DNA reads TGTGCCAGCAGCCCCAATGCGGGGGACCACAATGAGCAGTTCTTC.

V gene TRBV5-1 combines with J gene TRBJ2-3; 12 positions match TRBD2. After removal of 7 bases from V and 0 bases from J, the junction contained 3 bases not matched to a gene. The CDR3 has 15 residues. From germline, CDR1 is SGHRS and CDR2 YFSETQ. CDR3 nucleotides: TGCGCCAGCGGACTAGCGGGGACTAGCACAGATACGCAGTATTTT. Translated, it gives CASGLAGTSTDTQYF.

Worth noting for this clone: In the same sample, other DNA sequences code for this CDR3. The chain links TRBV27 to TRBJ1-1; tentative D call: TRBD1 (6 bases). The ends were cut back, 4 bases at V and 1 base at J, with 10 bases in the middle. The CDR3 spans 14 residues. Germline lookup yields CDR1 MNHEY and CDR2 SMNVEV (reference sequence). The CDR3 spells CASSSRGRNTEAFF. CDR3 nucleotide sequence: TGTGCCAGCAGTTCGAGGGGGAGGAACACTGAAGCTTTCTTT.

This rearrangement joins TRBV2 to TRBJ1-1; a weak D match, TRBD1 (5 bases). V lost 5 bases to trimming and J lost 1 base, with 8 bases between them. Germline V lookup: CDR1 SNHLY, CDR2 FYNNEI. CDR3 length equals 13 residues. The CDR3 DNA follows: TGTGCCAGCAGTCTAACAGGGAACACTGAAGCTTTCTTT. It encodes CASSLTGNTEAFF.

In this sample, this clone turned up once. J is TRBJ2-1 and V is TRBV4-1; 8 nucleotides match TRBD2. Per the germline V gene, CDR1 is MGHRA and CDR2 is YSYEKL. V was clipped by 1 base and J by 4 bases; unmatched bases: 0. The CDR3 extends over 14 amino acids. This chain's CDR3 is CASSQAGGYNEQFF. CDR3 bases: TGCGCCAGCAGCCAAGCGGGGGGGTACAATGAGCAGTTCTTC.

The table lists this clone with a count of one. CDR3 amino acids: CASRRDRDVGQPQHF. CDR3 DNA sequence: TGTGCCAGTAGGCGGGACAGGGACGTCGGGCAGCCCCAGCATTTT. The chain carries TRBV19 and TRBJ1-5; TRBD1 aligns across 9 bases. Germline CDR1 LNHDA, CDR2 SQIVND (reference sequence). This CDR3 has 15 amino acids. Trimming took 6 bases from V and 7 from J; bases not matched to a gene: 10.

This rearrangement joins TRBV7-9 to TRBJ2-1; the match to TRBD2 covers 13 bases. Germline values: CDR1 SEHNR, CDR2 FQNEAQ (reference sequence). CDR3 size: 14 residues. V lost 6 bases, J lost 12 bases, and 8 bases stayed unmatched. This chain's CDR3 is CASSWGLAGPGQFF. CDR3 DNA: TGTGCCAGCAGTTGGGGACTAGCGGGGCCTGGGCAGTTCTTC.

This chain connects TRBV9 to TRBJ2-1; TRBD2 is a possible D gene (5 bases). The CDR3 spans 16 residues. V lost 0 bases and J 2 bases, leaving 12 bases between the germline ends. Germline CDR1 SGDLS, CDR2 YYNGEE. CDR3 residues: CASSVEVWGAYNEQFF. The CDR3 DNA reads as TGTGCCAGCAGCGTAGAAGTGTGGGGAGCCTACAATGAGCAGTTCTTC.

As for this clone: Germline and junction disagree at one end, which may indicate a read error. The rearrangement joins TRBV2 to TRBJ2-5, with 8 bases identical to TRBD2. Germline V gene data show CDR1 as SNHLY and CDR2 as FYNNEI. This CDR3 region has 15 residues. The CDR3 spells CARSAGGGRGETQYF. DNA for the CDR3: TGTGCCCGCAGTGCGGGCGGGGGGCGGGGGGAGACCCAGTACTTC. Filled out from reference TRBV2 and TRBJ2-5, the complete variable domain reads EPEVTQTPSHQVTQMGQEVILRCVPISNHLYFYWYRQILGQKVEFLVSFYNNEISEKSEIFDDQFSVERPDGSNFTLKIRSTKLEDSAMYFCARSAGGGRGETQYFGPGTRLLVL.

This chain joins TRBV7-3 and TRBJ2-7, with 7 bases lining up with TRBD2. The CDR3 is 14 residues long. V trimming: 4 bases; J trimming: 0 bases; junction bases outside the gene matches: 3. In germline, CDR1 is SGHTA, CDR2 FQGTGA. The CDR3 bases are TGTGCCAGCAGCTCCCGGGACTACTCCTACGAGCAGTACTTC. Protein sequence: CASSSRDYSYEQYF.